The subject of this entry is one TCR beta chain. What it binds is unknown. Measured with immunoSEQ multiplex PCR; TCRdb has only the in-frame clones, and not every one. This table has some 96,000 clones, roughly 84% appearing once. Trimming pared 1 base from V and 1 base from J, leaving 2 bases between. Germline CDR1 is KGHSH and CDR2 is LQKENI. CDR3 length: 12 amino acids. The data derive from a study of T cell responses to AZD1222 COVID-19 vaccine. General study results and limits: There were mostly white British donors and more females than males, and clonal diversity was possibly underestimated. Baseline serostatus was positive in only a handful of AZD1222 recipients. It was only after the peak T cell response that any repertoires were sampled.

Source: peripheral blood, taken on day 0 of AZD1222 vaccination. The TCR originated in an adult in good health. The V gene is TRBV18, the J gene TRBJ2-7; D is unresolved. DNA for the CDR3: TGTGCCAGCTCACCACAATCCTACGAGCAGTACTTC. This encodes CASSPQSYEQYF.